A selection of T cell receptor beta chains follows, all from one sample in a study of T cells in narcolepsy. Data came from immunoSEQ multiplex PCR; TCRdb stores just in-frame clones and leaves some out. Here the sample spans about 24,000 clones, about 82% being singletons. The sample consisted of memory (CD45RA-) CD4+ T cells from blood. All receptors derive from a human donor in good health. Both conserved end residues are part of each CDR3. Only part of the rows carry a size: once, few, many, or a class if the clone is expanded.

clone size: .
CDR3 length: 15
J gene: TRBJ2-7
V gene: TRBV9
CDR3 protein: CASSPSTGATYEQYF

clone size: .
CDR3 length: 15
J gene: TRBJ2-2
V gene: TRBV7-2
CDR3 protein: CASSLLVLNTGELFF

clone size: .
CDR3 length: 14
J gene: .
V gene: TRBV5-1
CDR3 protein: CASSLRASQDEQYF

clone size: .
CDR3 length: 17
J gene: TRBJ2-2
V gene: TRBV9
CDR3 protein: CASTPFLAGGGTGELFF

clone size: .
CDR3 length: 14
J gene: TRBJ2-7
V gene: TRBV7-8
CDR3 protein: CASSPLAGAGEQYF

clone size: .
CDR3 length: 13
J gene: TRBJ2-3
V gene: TRBV30
CDR3 protein: CALTSGAWDTQYF

clone size: .
CDR3 length: 15
J gene: TRBJ1-5
V gene: TRBV7-9
CDR3 protein: CASSLDGRGNQPQHF

clone size: few
CDR3 length: 13
J gene: TRBJ1-5
V gene: TRBV7-8
CDR3 protein: CASSIEGDQPQHF

clone size: .
CDR3 length: 16
J gene: TRBJ2-5
V gene: TRBV5-4
CDR3 protein: CASSLGTSGRQETQYF

clone size: .
CDR3 length: 17
J gene: TRBJ2-3
V gene: TRBV7-9
CDR3 protein: CASSSGSWGQVTDTQYF

clone size: .
CDR3 length: 15
J gene: TRBJ2-7
V gene: TRBV6-5
CDR3 protein: CASNPGRGHGDEQYF

clone size: .
CDR3 length: 14
J gene: TRBJ1-1
V gene: TRBV5-8
CDR3 protein: CASSPRQRNTEAFF

clone size: few
CDR3 length: 14
J gene: TRBJ2-7
V gene: TRBV6-1
CDR3 protein: CASSAGQGKYEQYF

clone size: once
CDR3 length: 12
J gene: TRBJ2-5
V gene: TRBV6-5
CDR3 protein: CASSEFAAGQYF

clone size: .
CDR3 length: 13
J gene: TRBJ2-5
V gene: TRBV29-1
CDR3 protein: CSVVGGPSETQYF

clone size: .
CDR3 length: 18
J gene: TRBJ2-3
V gene: TRBV6-4
CDR3 protein: CATIIDRAASSSGDTQYF

clone size: .
CDR3 length: 15
J gene: TRBJ2-5
V gene: TRBV10-3
CDR3 protein: CAISQGQGTQETQYF

clone size: .
CDR3 length: 13
J gene: TRBJ2-3
V gene: TRBV6-6
CDR3 protein: CASTADREDTQYF

clone size: .
CDR3 length: 15
J gene: TRBJ2-7
V gene: TRBV7-9
CDR3 protein: CASSPAPGRNYEQYF

clone size: .
CDR3 length: 13
J gene: TRBJ2-5
V gene: TRBV2
CDR3 protein: CASRGDGEGTQYF

clone size: .
CDR3 length: 13
J gene: TRBJ1-4
V gene: TRBV19
CDR3 protein: CASTLVHGQKLFF

clone size: .
CDR3 length: 15
J gene: TRBJ2-7
V gene: TRBV6-5
CDR3 protein: CASSYSSGYPYEQYF

clone size: few
CDR3 length: 15
J gene: TRBJ2-1
V gene: TRBV7-9
CDR3 protein: CASSLVDIRGNEQFF

clone size: .
CDR3 length: 13
J gene: TRBJ1-2
V gene: TRBV29-1
CDR3 protein: CSVETRGVYGYTF

clone size: few
CDR3 length: 12
J gene: TRBJ1-3
V gene: TRBV7-9
CDR3 protein: CASETHGQGIYF

clone size: .
CDR3 length: 15
J gene: TRBJ1-2
V gene: TRBV7-2
CDR3 protein: CASSLSRGQGEGYTF

clone size: .
CDR3 length: 16
J gene: TRBJ1-1
V gene: TRBV5-4
CDR3 protein: CASSQRDRRYGTEAFF

clone size: .
CDR3 length: 14
J gene: TRBJ1-1
V gene: TRBV5-1
CDR3 protein: CASSATGTVGEAFF

clone size: few
CDR3 length: 15
J gene: TRBJ1-5
V gene: TRBV5-8
CDR3 protein: CASSSRDRRDQPQHF

clone size: .
CDR3 length: 14
J gene: TRBJ2-1
V gene: TRBV18
CDR3 protein: CASSQSVLANEQFF

clone size: .
CDR3 length: 15
J gene: TRBJ1-5
V gene: TRBV19
CDR3 protein: CASSMAAGGPQPQHF

clone size: few
CDR3 length: 12
J gene: TRBJ1-5
V gene: TRBV6-1
CDR3 protein: CASSEVREAQHF